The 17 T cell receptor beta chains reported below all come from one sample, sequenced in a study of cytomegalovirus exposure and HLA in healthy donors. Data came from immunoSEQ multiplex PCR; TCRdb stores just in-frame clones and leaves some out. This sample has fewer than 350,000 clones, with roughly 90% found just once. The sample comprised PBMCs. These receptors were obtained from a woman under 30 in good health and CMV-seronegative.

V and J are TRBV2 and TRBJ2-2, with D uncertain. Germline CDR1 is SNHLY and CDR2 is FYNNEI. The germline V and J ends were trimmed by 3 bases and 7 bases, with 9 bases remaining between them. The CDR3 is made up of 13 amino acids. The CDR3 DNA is TGTGCCAGCAGTGAGAACAGCAACGGGGAGCTGTTTTTT. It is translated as CASSENSNGELFF.

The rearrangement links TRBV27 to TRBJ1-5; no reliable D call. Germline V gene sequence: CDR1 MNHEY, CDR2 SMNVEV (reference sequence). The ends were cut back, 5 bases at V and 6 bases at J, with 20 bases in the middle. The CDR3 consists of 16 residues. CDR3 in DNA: TGTGCCAGCAGTACACCCTGGCGGGTTCCCAGTCAGCCCCAGCATTTT. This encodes CASSTPWRVPSQPQHF.

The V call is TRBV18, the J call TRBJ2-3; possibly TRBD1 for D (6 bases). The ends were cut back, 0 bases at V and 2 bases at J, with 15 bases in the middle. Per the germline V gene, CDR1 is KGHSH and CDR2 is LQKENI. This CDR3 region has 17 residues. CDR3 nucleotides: TGTGCCAGCTCACCACCGGCTGGCCAGGGGTCCACAGATACGCAGTATTTT. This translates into CASSPPAGQGSTDTQYF.

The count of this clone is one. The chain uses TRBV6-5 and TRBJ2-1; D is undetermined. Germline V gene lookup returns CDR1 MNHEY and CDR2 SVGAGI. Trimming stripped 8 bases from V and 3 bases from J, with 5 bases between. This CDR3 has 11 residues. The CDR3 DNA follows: TGTGCCAGCGGGCTCTACAATGAGCAGTTCTTC. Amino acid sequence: CASGLYNEQFF.

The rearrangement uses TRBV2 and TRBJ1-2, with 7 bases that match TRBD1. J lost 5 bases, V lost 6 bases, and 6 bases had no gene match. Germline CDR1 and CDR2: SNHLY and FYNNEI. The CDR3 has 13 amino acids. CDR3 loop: CASRTGVGYGYTF. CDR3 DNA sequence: TGTGCCAGCAGAACAGGGGTTGGGTATGGCTACACCTTC.

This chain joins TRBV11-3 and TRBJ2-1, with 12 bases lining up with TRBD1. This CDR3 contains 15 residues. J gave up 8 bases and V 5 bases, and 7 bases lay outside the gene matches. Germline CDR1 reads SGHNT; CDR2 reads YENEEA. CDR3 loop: CASSPGTGGFDEQFF. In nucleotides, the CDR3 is TGTGCCAGCAGCCCCGGGACAGGGGGCTTTGATGAGCAGTTCTTC.

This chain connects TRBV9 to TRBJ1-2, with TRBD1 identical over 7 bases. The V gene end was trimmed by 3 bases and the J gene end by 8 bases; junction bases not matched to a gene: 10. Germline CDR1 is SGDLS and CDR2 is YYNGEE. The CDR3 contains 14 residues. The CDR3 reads CASSGNRGSRGYTF. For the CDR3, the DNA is TGTGCCAGCAGCGGGAACAGGGGTTCGAGGGGCTACACCTTC.

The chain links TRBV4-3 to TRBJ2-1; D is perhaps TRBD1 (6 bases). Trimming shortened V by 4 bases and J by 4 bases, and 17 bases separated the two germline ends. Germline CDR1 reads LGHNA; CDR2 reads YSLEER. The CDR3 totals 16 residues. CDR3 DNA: TGCGCCAGCAGCCTGACGGGACAAACACCTTACAATGAGCAGTTCTTC. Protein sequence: CASSLTGQTPYNEQFF.

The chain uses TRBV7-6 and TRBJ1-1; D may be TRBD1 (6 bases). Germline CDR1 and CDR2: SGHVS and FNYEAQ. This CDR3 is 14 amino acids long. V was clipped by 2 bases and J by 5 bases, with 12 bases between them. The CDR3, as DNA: TGTGCCAGCAGCTTACTACAGGGTGCGACTGAAGCTTTCTTT. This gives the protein CASSLLQGATEAFF.

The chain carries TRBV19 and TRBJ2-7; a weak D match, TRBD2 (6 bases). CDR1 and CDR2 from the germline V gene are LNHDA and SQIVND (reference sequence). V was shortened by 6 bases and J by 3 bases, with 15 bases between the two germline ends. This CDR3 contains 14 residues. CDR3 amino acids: CASRPGLISYEQYF. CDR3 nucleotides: TGTGCCAGTAGGCCGGGACTGATCAGCTACGAGCAGTACTTC.

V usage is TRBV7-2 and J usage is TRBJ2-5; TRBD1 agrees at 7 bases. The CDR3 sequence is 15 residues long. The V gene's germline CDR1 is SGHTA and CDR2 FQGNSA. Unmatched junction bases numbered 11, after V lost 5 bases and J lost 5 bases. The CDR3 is CASSLTTGLWETQYF. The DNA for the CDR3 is TGTGCCAGCAGCCTCACGACAGGGCTTTGGGAGACCCAGTACTTC.

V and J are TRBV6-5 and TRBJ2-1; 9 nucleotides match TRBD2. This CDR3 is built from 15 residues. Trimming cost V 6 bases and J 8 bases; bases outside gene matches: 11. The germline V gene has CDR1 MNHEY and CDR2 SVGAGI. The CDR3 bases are TGTGCCAGCAGAGCGGGGGGACGGGATGAAGATGAGCAGTTCTTC. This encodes CASRAGGRDEDEQFF.

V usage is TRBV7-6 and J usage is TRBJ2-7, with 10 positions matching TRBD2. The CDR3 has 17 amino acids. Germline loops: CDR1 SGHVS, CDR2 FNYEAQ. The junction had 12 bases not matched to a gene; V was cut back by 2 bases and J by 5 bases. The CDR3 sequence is CASSLLRAGTSVHEQYF. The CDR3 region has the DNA TGTGCCAGCAGCTTATTAAGGGCGGGGACTAGCGTCCACGAGCAGTACTTC.

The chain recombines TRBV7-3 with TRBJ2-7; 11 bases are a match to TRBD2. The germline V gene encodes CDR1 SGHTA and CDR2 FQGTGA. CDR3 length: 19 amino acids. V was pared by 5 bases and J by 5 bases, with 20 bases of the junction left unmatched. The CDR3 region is CASSPRLGLAGPLLDEQYF. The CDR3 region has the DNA TGTGCCAGCAGCCCGCGACTAGGACTAGCGGGCCCCCTTCTGGACGAGCAGTACTTC.

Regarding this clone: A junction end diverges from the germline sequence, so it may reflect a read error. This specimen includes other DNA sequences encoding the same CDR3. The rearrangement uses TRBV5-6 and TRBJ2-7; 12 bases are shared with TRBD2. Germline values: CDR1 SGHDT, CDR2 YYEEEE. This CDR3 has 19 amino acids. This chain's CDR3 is CASSLGLAGGPRTTYEQYF. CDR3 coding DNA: TGTGCCAGCAGCTTGGGTCTAGCGGGAGGGCCTAGGACCACTTACGAGCAATACTTC.

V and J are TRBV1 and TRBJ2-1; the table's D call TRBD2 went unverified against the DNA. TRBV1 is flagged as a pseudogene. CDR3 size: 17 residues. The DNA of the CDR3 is TGCACCAGCAGCCAACCCCTAGCGGGAGGGCCCATCCATGAGCAGTTCTTC. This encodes CTSSQPLAGGPIHEQFF.

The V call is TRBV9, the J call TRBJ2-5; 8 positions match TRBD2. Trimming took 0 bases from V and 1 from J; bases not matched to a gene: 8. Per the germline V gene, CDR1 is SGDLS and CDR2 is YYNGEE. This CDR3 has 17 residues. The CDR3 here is CASSVATGGGPQETQYF. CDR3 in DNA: TGTGCCAGCAGCGTAGCAACGGGGGGGGGACCCCAAGAGACCCAGTACTTC. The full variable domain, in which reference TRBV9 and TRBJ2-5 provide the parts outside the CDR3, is DSGVTQTPKHLITATGQRVTLRCSPRSGDLSVYWYQQSLDQGLQFLIQYYNGEERAKGNILERFSAQQFPDLHSELNLSSLELGDSALYFCASSVATGGGPQETQYFGPGTRLLVL.